This is a list of T cell receptor beta chains from one sample in a study of shared clonotypes between healthy human individuals. Sequencing was performed with immunoSEQ multiplex PCR; in TCRdb, only in-frame clones are kept and a portion is missing. Of some 470,000 clones listed, roughly four fifths are singletons. Specimen: PBMCs. The origin of the receptors is a woman aged 35 to 49 in good health. Some clones in this sample may be carry-over from other donors' samples. Both conserved end residues are part of each CDR3. The order of the fields is D gene, J gene, V gene, clone size, CDR3 DNA, CDR3 protein. D genes are given only for firm matches. The size of a clone is reported for some rows only, either as once, few or many, or as a class for expanded clones.

>NA|TRBJ2-7|TRBV7-2|NA
TGTGCCAGCAGCTTAGGGCCCCTCTCCTACGAGCAGTACTTC
CASSLGPLSYEQYF
>NA|TRBJ2-3|TRBV11-3|NA
TGTGCCAGCAGCAGGGGGGCGGTGACCACAGATACGCAGTATTTT
CASSRGAVTTDTQYF
>NA|TRBJ2-1|TRBV30|NA
TGTGCCTGGAGTGAAGGGGCGCCGTCTGAGCAGTTCTTC
CAWSEGAPSEQFF
>NA|TRBJ2-7|TRBV2|NA
TGTGCCAGCATTTCAGCGGGCTACGAGCAGTACTTC
CASISAGYEQYF
>NA|TRBJ1-1|TRBV11-1|NA
TGTGCCAGCAGCCCCGGACGGTGGAACACTGAGGCTTTCTTT
CASSPGRWNTEAFF
>TRBD1|TRBJ2-1|TRBV7-2|NA
TGTGCCAGCAGCTGGGACAGGGGGTCCTACAATGAGCAGTTCTTC
CASSWDRGSYNEQFF
>NA|TRBJ1-4|TRBV2|NA
TGTGCCAGCAGGCCGACTGCGGGGGGTGAAAAACTGTTTTTT
CASRPTAGGEKLFF
>NA|TRBJ1-4|TRBV19|once
TGTGCCAGTAGTATAGTTAACGCGATGGCAACTAATGAAAAACTGTTTTTT
CASSIVNAMATNEKLFF
>NA|TRBJ2-7|TRBV7-9|few
TGTGCCAGCAGCCCCGGACAGGAGCAGTACTTC
CASSPGQEQYF
>TRBD1|TRBJ1-2|TRBV2|few
TGTGCCAGCAGTGAGGGACAGGGAGTCGCGGGCTACACCTTC
CASSEGQGVAGYTF
>TRBD1|TRBJ1-2|TRBV27|NA
TGTGCCACCAGTCGGGACAGGAATGGCTACACCTTC
CATSRDRNGYTF
>TRBD2|TRBJ2-7|TRBV19|NA
TGTGCCAGCTCATCTTTTTCGACTAGCGGGAGAGTCGAGCAGTACTTC
CASSSFSTSGRVEQYF
>TRBD2|TRBJ2-1|TRBV10-2|NA
TGCGCCAGCAGTGAGTTTAGCGGGAGGTCGGAGTATGAGCAGTTCTTC
CASSEFSGRSEYEQFF
>NA|TRBJ1-5|TRBV5-6|NA
TGTGCCAGCAGCTTATCAGGTTGGGGGGGAAATCAGCCCCAGCATTTT
CASSLSGWGGNQPQHF
>NA|TRBJ2-7|TRBV30|NA
TGTGCCTGGAGCCCCGGGACGGAACCCTACGAGCAGTACTTC
CAWSPGTEPYEQYF
>NA|TRBJ1-1|TRBV7-6|NA
TGTGCCAGCAGCTTATTTGCGAACACTGAAGCTTTCTTT
CASSLFANTEAFF
>NA|TRBJ1-2|TRBV7-2|NA
TGTGCCAGCAGCTTAGCCCCGGGACCTGGAGGGGGCTACACCTTC
CASSLAPGPGGGYTF
>NA|TRBJ2-2|TRBV6-4|NA
TGTGCCAGCAGTGACGCGAACACCGGGGAGCTGTTCTTT
CASSDANTGELFF
>NA|TRBJ2-3|TRBV30|few
TGTGCCTGGATCCCCCCTAGTAACACAGATACGCAGTATTTT
CAWIPPSNTDTQYF
>NA|TRBJ2-2|TRBV4-3|few
TGCGCCAGCAGCCAGGACGTAGGGGCGCGCGCCGGGGAGCTGTTTTTT
CASSQDVGARAGELFF
>NA|TRBJ1-5|TRBV28|NA
TGTGCCAGCACCCCGAGGGGAATTCAGCCCCAGCATTTT
CASTPRGIQPQHF
>NA|TRBJ1-5|TRBV15|many
TGTGCCACCGCGGGGGGCGGGGACAATCAGCCCCAGCATTTT
CATAGGGDNQPQHF
>NA|TRBJ2-4|TRBV2|many
TGTGCCAGCAGTCTTCCCCCTGGGGCCAAAAACATTCAGTACTTC
CASSLPPGAKNIQYF
>TRBD1|TRBJ2-7|TRBV5-1|NA
TGCGCCAGCAGCCTGACAGGGCTAGACTACGAGCAGTACTTC
CASSLTGLDYEQYF
>NA|TRBJ1-5|TRBV27|NA
TGTGCCAGCAGTTTACGGGGGGCTGGGCAGCCCCAGCATTTT
CASSLRGAGQPQHF
>TRBD2|TRBJ2-3|TRBV28|NA
TGTGCCAGCAGTTTAATAGCGGGAGCGGGAGATACGCAGTATTTT
CASSLIAGAGDTQYF
>NA|TRBJ1-2|TRBV28|NA
TGTGCCAGCAGTTTAATTGGACGGTCCTATGGCTACACCTTC
CASSLIGRSYGYTF
>TRBD2|TRBJ2-1|TRBV30|NA
TGTGCCTCAACGACTAGCGGGAACTACAATGAGCAGTTCTTC
CASTTSGNYNEQFF
>TRBD2|TRBJ2-3|TRBV5-1|NA
TGCGCCAGCAGCGGCCAGGGACTAGCTTCTGCAGATACGCAGTATTTT
CASSGQGLASADTQYF
>NA|TRBJ2-5|TRBV7-9|NA
TGTGCCAGCAGCTTAACAGGAGTCCAAGAGACCCAGTACTTC
CASSLTGVQETQYF
>TRBD1|TRBJ1-4|TRBV5-1|NA
TGCGCCAGCAGCTTGGACGGGACAGTTAATGAAAAACTGTTTTTT
CASSLDGTVNEKLFF
>TRBD1|TRBJ1-1|TRBV5-1|NA
TGCGCCAGCAGCGGGGACAGGGCGAACACTGAAGCTTTCTTT
CASSGDRANTEAFF
>TRBD2|TRBJ2-5|TRBV2|NA
TGTGCCAGCAGTTCGGGACTAGCTACACAAGAGACCCAGTACTTC
CASSSGLATQETQYF